This T cell receptor (beta chain) was retrieved from a study of blood T cell repertoires in COVID-19. Study in general: In each case, the material was cDNA or gDNA derived from T cells, B-cell-depleted T cells, or PBMCs.

The CDR3 extends over 15 amino acids. Germline V lookup: CDR1 MDHEN, CDR2 SYDVKM. The V segment lost 7 bases and the J segment 5 bases; nucleotides outside the gene matches: 10. In the authors' methods: Amplified reference gene primers provided the basis for estimating nucleated cell counts. The repertoire was sequenced with immunoSEQ multiplex PCR; TCRdb's copy has only in-frame clones and lacks some. V, J and clone size derive from that table, while D and trimming were established from the DNA sequence. Counted here are roughly 320,000 clones, roughly 86% occurring once; the ten biggest clones make up over 1%.

The chain employs TRBV28 and TRBJ2-1, with 8 positions matching TRBD1. The sample taken for sequencing was peripheral blood. The receptor comes from a man aged 65 to 79 with acute or convalescent COVID-19. CDR3 residues: CASTSPGTGNNEQFF. CDR3 DNA: TGTGCCAGCACCAGTCCCGGGACAGGTAACAATGAGCAGTTCTTC. Combining the CDR3 with reference TRBV28 and TRBJ2-1 gives the whole variable domain DVKVTQSSRYLVKRTGEKVFLECVQDMDHENMFWYRQDPGLGLRLIYFSYDVKMKEKGDIPEGYSVSREKKERFSLILESASTNQTSMYLCASTSPGTGNNEQFFGPGTRLTVL.